The rows below give T cell receptor beta chains drawn from one sample of a study of blood T cell repertoires in COVID-19. Produced via immunoSEQ multiplex PCR; TCRdb's table is partial and in-frame only. The repertoire consists of 95,000 to 100,000 clones, with 85% occurring once and the leading ten covering about 1.8%. The sample taken for sequencing was peripheral blood. The source is a woman aged 65 to 85 with active or convalescent COVID-19. Both conserved end residues are part of each CDR3. Each record gives: CDR3 protein, CDR3 DNA, V gene, clone size, D gene, J gene. A D gene is named only where the DNA matches it firmly. Part of the rows lack a size; the others show once, few, many or a class for expanded clones.

CASGGTGNTGELFF | TGTGCCAGCGGGGGGACAGGGAACACCGGGGAGCTGTTTTTT | TRBV7-3 | NA | TRBD1 | TRBJ2-2
CSVDGGGNTGELFF | TGCAGCGTTGATGGCGGGGGAAACACCGGGGAGCTGTTTTTT | TRBV29-1 | NA | TRBD2 | TRBJ2-2
CASSHDRVRGTEAFF | TGTGCCAGCAGCCACGACAGGGTTCGGGGCACTGAAGCTTTCTTT | TRBV7-9 | NA | TRBD1 | TRBJ1-1
CASSVETGTYQPQHF | TGTGCCAGCAGTGTTGAGACAGGGACTTATCAGCCCCAGCATTTT | TRBV2 | NA | TRBD1 | TRBJ1-5
CASSEGAVTIYEQYF | TGTGCCAGCAGTGAAGGGGCAGTGACTATATACGAGCAGTACTTC | TRBV2 | NA | NA | TRBJ2-7
CSASRGTGVEDTQYF | TGCAGTGCTAGTAGGGGGACAGGGGTAGAGGATACGCAGTATTTT | TRBV20-1 | NA | TRBD1 | TRBJ2-3
CASRSSGGSGGELFF | TGTGCCAGTAGGTCCTCGGGAGGGAGCGGCGGGGAGCTGTTTTTT | TRBV19 | NA | TRBD2 | TRBJ2-2
CASSLVAGAYNEQFF | TGTGCCAGCAGCTTAGTTGCGGGCGCTTACAATGAGCAGTTCTTC | TRBV7-9 | NA | NA | TRBJ2-1
CASSPPDWNTEAFF | TGTGCCAGCTCACCACCTGACTGGAACACTGAAGCTTTCTTT | TRBV18 | NA | NA | TRBJ1-1
CASRMTGVNEQYF | TGTGCCAGCAGGATGACAGGGGTTAACGAGCAGTACTTC | TRBV28 | NA | TRBD1 | TRBJ2-7
CASSQGRQETQYF | TGCGCCAGCAGCCAAGGCAGGCAAGAGACCCAGTACTTC | TRBV4-3 | NA | NA | TRBJ2-5
CASSPPGRGNEQYF | TGTGCCAGCAGCCCACCGGGGAGGGGGAACGAGCAGTACTTC | TRBV2 | NA | NA | TRBJ2-7
CASSEQQEGGYTF | TGTGCCAGCAGTGAGCAGCAGGAGGGTGGCTACACCTTC | TRBV6-1 | few | NA | TRBJ1-2
CAWSVQVGNTIYF | TGTGCCTGGAGTGTACAGGTTGGAAACACCATATATTTT | TRBV30 | NA | NA | TRBJ1-3
CASNDRRSYEQYF | TGTGCCAGCAACGACAGGAGGTCGTACGAGCAGTACTTC | TRBV2 | NA | NA | TRBJ2-7
CASSLAPGQGLLNEQFF | TGTGCCAGCAGCTTGGCTCCCGGGCAGGGACTCTTGAATGAGCAGTTCTTC | TRBV5-4 | NA | NA | TRBJ2-1
CASSLGTGNPYEQYF | TGTGCCAGCTCACTGGGGACAGGGAATCCCTACGAGCAGTACTTC | TRBV18 | NA | TRBD1 | TRBJ2-7
CATSDTGTGNEKLFF | TGTGCCACCAGTGATACCGGGACAGGGAATGAAAAACTGTTTTTT | TRBV24-1 | NA | TRBD1 | TRBJ1-4
CASSSGLAAYNEQFF | TGTGCCAGCAGTTCGGGACTAGCAGCCTACAATGAGCAGTTCTTC | TRBV6-5 | NA | TRBD2 | TRBJ2-1
CASSWGKDQPQHF | TGTGCCAGCAGTTGGGGCAAGGATCAGCCCCAGCATTTT | TRBV6-2/TRBV6-3 | few | NA | TRBJ1-5
CASSQPGGSSNEQFF | TGTGCCAGCAGCCAACCTGGCGGGAGCTCAAATGAGCAGTTCTTC | TRBV11-2 | NA | TRBD2 | TRBJ2-1
CASQRGFQETQYF | TGTGCTAGCCAGCGTGGGTTCCAAGAGACCCAGTACTTC | TRBV30 | NA | NA | TRBJ2-5
CASSGGLAGGEETQYF | TGCGCCAGCAGTGGAGGACTAGCGGGAGGCGAAGAGACCCAGTACTTC | TRBV10-1 | NA | TRBD2 | TRBJ2-5
CASSKTILRAHQETQYF | TGTGCCAGTAGTAAGACTATTTTGAGGGCTCACCAAGAGACCCAGTACTTC | TRBV19 | NA | NA | TRBJ2-5
CASSQGQGDSPLHF | TGTGCCAGCAGCCAGGGACAGGGAGATTCACCCCTCCACTTT | TRBV5-4 | once | TRBD1 | TRBJ1-6
CASSFLSGRGTGELFF | TGTGCCAGCAGCTTCTTGAGCGGGAGGGGTACCGGGGAGCTGTTTTTT | TRBV7-9 | NA | TRBD2 | TRBJ2-2
CASSLALGTGDTEAFF | TGTGCCAGCAGCTTAGCTCTCGGGACAGGGGACACTGAAGCTTTCTTT | TRBV11-3 | NA | TRBD1 | TRBJ1-1
CASSSLTSGRAGTDTQYF | TGTGCCAGTAGTTCGCTGACTAGCGGGAGGGCCGGGACAGATACGCAGTATTTT | TRBV19 | NA | TRBD2 | TRBJ2-3
CASSPDLGGNTEAFF | TGTGCCAGCTCACCCGACCTCGGGGGGAACACTGAAGCTTTCTTT | TRBV18 | NA | NA | TRBJ1-1
CASSSMAGLTDTQYF | TGCGCCAGCAGCTCGATGGCAGGTTTAACAGATACGCAGTATTTT | TRBV4-3 | NA | NA | TRBJ2-3
CAWSPQGRPGNTIYF | TGTGCCTGGAGTCCGCAGGGGCGTCCTGGAAACACCATATATTTT | TRBV30 | NA | NA | TRBJ1-3
CASSQVGGQVGGYTF | TGCGCCAGCAGCCAAGTAGGGGGCCAGGTCGGAGGCTACACCTTC | TRBV4-3 | few | TRBD1 | TRBJ1-2
CATSGGRSNQPQHF | TGTGCCACCTCTGGAGGCCGTAGCAATCAGCCCCAGCATTTT | TRBV28 | NA | NA | TRBJ1-5
CASSFTGAQETQYF | TGTGCCAGCAGCTTCACAGGGGCCCAAGAGACCCAGTACTTC | TRBV7-2 | NA | TRBD1 | TRBJ2-5
CASSSERTLGSDTQYF | TGTGCCAGCAGTTCGGAGAGGACATTGGGTTCAGATACGCAGTATTTT | TRBV6-2/TRBV6-3 | NA | NA | TRBJ2-3
CASSQTYEQYF | TGTGCCAGCAGCCAAACCTACGAGCAGTACTTC | TRBV6-5 | NA | NA | TRBJ2-7
CASSLGQGTYEQYF | TGTGCCAGCAGCTTAGGACAGGGGACCTACGAGCAGTACTTC | TRBV7-9 | NA | TRBD1 | TRBJ2-7
CASRGGEANTEAFF | TGTGCCAGCCGGGGGGGGGAAGCGAACACTGAAGCTTTCTTT | TRBV3-1/TRBV3-2 | NA | NA | TRBJ1-1
CASTLDRDSSTDTQYF | TGTGCCAGCACCCTGGACAGGGACTCTAGCACAGATACGCAGTATTTT | TRBV2 | once | TRBD1 | TRBJ2-3
CASSLGRVLSGANVLTF | TGTGCCAGCAGCTTGGGCAGGGTACTGTCTGGGGCCAACGTCCTGACTTTC | TRBV5-8 | NA | NA | TRBJ2-6
CASSTRFEQYF | TGTGCCAGCAGTACTAGATTTGAGCAGTACTTC | TRBV6-5 | NA | NA | TRBJ2-7
CATRGGDGNTIYF | TGCGCCACCCGTGGGGGGGACGGAAACACCATATATTTT | TRBV5-1 | NA | NA | TRBJ1-3
CASSLEPYSNQPQHF | TGTGCCAGCAGTTTAGAGCCATATAGCAATCAGCCCCAGCATTTT | TRBV27 | NA | NA | TRBJ1-5
CATSRDSPSGYPTDTQYF | TGTGCCACCAGCAGAGATTCCCCTAGCGGGTACCCAACAGATACGCAGTATTTT | TRBV15 | NA | TRBD2 | TRBJ2-3
CATGLGTSGGNEQFF | TGTGCCACCGGATTAGGGACTAGCGGGGGGAATGAGCAGTTCTTC | TRBV6-5 | NA | TRBD2 | TRBJ2-1
CASSFAGGETQYF | TGCGCCAGCAGCTTTGCAGGGGGAGAGACCCAGTACTTC | TRBV5-1 | NA | TRBD1 | TRBJ2-5
CASSLIVGQSEQYF | TGTGCCAGCAGCTTGATCGTGGGCCAAAGCGAGCAGTACTTC | TRBV7-9 | NA | NA | TRBJ2-7
CASSLVGHSAFF | TGTGCCAGCAGTTTAGTTGGGCACAGCGCTTTCTTT | TRBV28 | NA | NA | TRBJ1-1
CASSPPGQPAYEQYF | TGTGCCAGCAGCCCCCCTGGACAGCCGGCCTACGAGCAGTACTTC | TRBV7-9 | NA | NA | TRBJ2-7
CATSDPLGGYNEQFF | TGTGCCACCAGTGATCCCCTTGGAGGGTACAATGAGCAGTTCTTC | TRBV24-1 | NA | NA | TRBJ2-1
CASSEEGAFDTEAFF | TGTGCCAGCAGTGAAGAGGGGGCGTTCGACACTGAAGCTTTCTTT | TRBV2 | NA | TRBD1 | TRBJ1-1
CASSLISRYTSYEQYF | TGTGCCAGCAGTTTAATCTCCCGGTATACCTCCTACGAGCAGTACTTC | TRBV28 | NA | NA | TRBJ2-7
CAWVRTGGNEQYF | TGTGCCTGGGTTCGGACAGGGGGCAACGAGCAGTACTTC | TRBV30 | NA | TRBD1 | TRBJ2-7